This T cell receptor (beta chain) is from a study of shared clonotypes between healthy human individuals. Overall study results and limits: Clonotype sharing levels among donors were expected to vary with sequencing depth.

Profiling relied on immunoSEQ multiplex PCR, and the TCRdb table lists in-frame clones only, not all of them. Of about 700,000 clones listed, over 65% are singletons. The CDR3 is 13 residues long. The V end lost 7 bases, the J end lost 7 bases, and 16 bases lay between the germline ends. Germline CDR1 and CDR2: MNHNS and SASEGT. This clone has more than one count but fewer than ten. Its specificity is not known. The sequenced sample was memory CD4+ T cells sorted from blood. Sample subset: CD45RA-negative fraction. The chain carries TRBV6-1 and TRBJ1-1; D is ambiguous. The clonotype originates from a woman aged 30 to 39 in good health. The CDR3 loop reads CASTVSLNSEAFF. Written as DNA, the CDR3 is TGTGCCAGCACCGTGAGCCTAAATAGTGAAGCTTTCTTT.